This T cell receptor (beta chain) came from a study of cytomegalovirus exposure and HLA in healthy donors. Regarding the study as a whole: There were under 200 TCR beta chains listed as cytomegalovirus-associated.

Clones were read by immunoSEQ multiplex PCR, and TCRdb kept only the in-frame ones, dropping some. The repertoire includes 190,000 or so clones, 75% to 85% of them detected once, and 13% sits in the top ten. In the case of this clone: Its antigen is unknown.

The donors were members of the approximately 130-subject validation cohort (separate from the approximately 670-subject first cohort). This CDR3 is 15 amino acids long. Germline CDR1 and CDR2: SNHLY and FYNNEI. V was clipped by 1 base and J by 6 bases; unmatched bases: 4. Source material: PBMCs. The V and J genes are TRBV2 and TRBJ2-1; 9 positions match TRBD1. The sequence was collected from a woman younger than 45 in good health and CMV-seropositive. This CDR3 reads CASSEDRGRGNEQFF. For the CDR3, the DNA is TGTGCCAGCAGTGAAGACAGGGGGCGCGGCAATGAGCAGTTCTTC.